These 10 T cell receptor beta chains were sequenced from one sample in a study of blood T cell repertoires in COVID-19. Produced via immunoSEQ multiplex PCR; TCRdb's table is partial and in-frame only. The table includes approximately 31,000 clones, approximately 90% detected once. The sequenced material came from peripheral blood. These receptors were collected from a man aged 60 to 75 with acute or convalescent COVID-19.

J is TRBJ2-2 and V is TRBV3-1 (or the pseudogene TRBV3-2); D gene uncertain. The V gene lost 0 bases and the J gene lost 5 bases, with 7 bases spanning the gap. Germline V gene sequence: CDR1 LGHDT, CDR2 YNNKEL (reference sequence). This CDR3 is 14 amino acids long. The CDR3 is CASSQEPRTGELFF. In nucleotides, the CDR3 is TGTGCCAGCAGCCAAGAACCACGGACCGGGGAGCTGTTTTTT.

The genes are TRBV5-6 and TRBJ2-5; 9 bases line up with TRBD1. Trimming took 5 bases from V and 4 from J; bases not matched to a gene: 9. Germline values: CDR1 SGHDT, CDR2 YYEEEE. The CDR3 loop spans 15 amino acids. The CDR3 reads CASSAGTGRPETQYF. The CDR3 DNA follows: TGTGCCAGCAGTGCCGGGACAGGGAGGCCAGAGACCCAGTACTTC. Full variable domain (remainder filled in from reference TRBV5-6 and TRBJ2-5): DAGVTQSPTHLIKTRGQQVTLRCSPKSGHDTVSWYQQALGQGPQFIFQYYEEEERQRGNFPDRFSGHQFPNYSSELNVNALLLGDSALYLCASSAGTGRPETQYFGPGTRLLVL.

The V call is TRBV21-1, the J call TRBJ1-5; whether TRBD1, the table's D call, matches the DNA was not checked. TRBV21-1 is a documented pseudogene. The CDR3 consists of 13 residues. CDR3 sequence reads: CASTGIGNQPQHF. CDR3 sequence (DNA): TGTGCCAGCACAGGGATTGGCAATCAGCCCCAGCATTTT.

This chain uses TRBV12-3 or TRBV12-4 with TRBJ1-1; TRBD1 agrees at 7 bases. Unmatched junction bases numbered 1, after V lost 4 bases and J lost 2 bases. CDR3 length: 13 amino acids. The CDR3 spells CASSWTGNTEAFF. CDR3 DNA: TGTGCCAGCAGTTGGACAGGTAACACTGAAGCTTTCTTT.

The J gene is TRBJ2-7, the V gene TRBV7-2; 8 nucleotides match TRBD1. Germline lookup yields CDR1 SGHTA and CDR2 FQGNSA. The CDR3 has 15 amino acids. The J segment lost 4 bases and the V segment lost 2 bases, leaving 7 bases of the junction unmatched. The CDR3 nucleotides read TGTGCCAGCAGCTTACGGGGGACAGGAGATTACGAGCAGTACTTC. This translates into CASSLRGTGDYEQYF.

The chain employs TRBV5-1 and TRBJ2-3; TRBD1 agrees at 8 bases. The CDR3 is 17 residues long. The V and J ends lost 7 bases and 2 bases, in that order; junction bases with no gene match: 15. The germline V gene encodes CDR1 SGHRS and CDR2 YFSETQ. Written as DNA, the CDR3 is TGCGCCAGCGGCGGACAGGGCTTACTCTCCCACACAGATACGCAGTATTTT. As protein: CASGGQGLLSHTDTQYF.

The V and J genes are TRBV5-5 and TRBJ1-4; 11 nucleotides align to TRBD1. The J segment lost 8 bases and the V segment lost 0 bases, leaving 6 bases of the junction unmatched. The CDR3 totals 16 residues. CDR1 is SGHKS, CDR2 YYEKEE, per germline (reference sequence). CDR3 amino acids: CASSLGFGTGGEKLFF. The CDR3 coding sequence is TGTGCCAGCAGCTTGGGATTCGGGACAGGGGGAGAAAAACTGTTTTTT.

This rearrangement joins TRBV6-5 to TRBJ1-3; 7 nucleotides align to TRBD1. The V and J ends lost 5 bases and 2 bases, in that order; junction bases with no gene match: 6. Germline CDR1 MNHEY, CDR2 SVGAGI. The CDR3 has 15 residues. The CDR3 loop is CASSLYQGAGNTIYF. In DNA form, the CDR3 reads TGTGCCAGCAGTCTCTATCAGGGGGCTGGAAACACCATATATTTT.

This clone has a single count. The chain couples TRBV6-1 to TRBJ2-2; TRBD1 might be the D (6 bases). CDR1 and CDR2 from the germline V gene are MNHNS and SASEGT. Trimming removed 3 bases at V and 5 bases at J, with 10 bases between. The CDR3 length is 14 residues. DNA for the CDR3: TGTGCCAGCAGTGAGAACACAGGGACCGGGGAGCTGTTTTTT. Its protein is CASSENTGTGELFF.

A few counts support this clone. The chain joins TRBV6-6 to TRBJ2-7, with TRBD1 as a possible D gene (5 bases). Trimming took 6 bases from V and 0 from J, leaving 12 bases between them. Per germline, CDR1 MNHNY and CDR2 SVGAGI (reference sequence). The CDR3 spans 14 residues. CDR3 amino acids: CASRRQISSYEQYV. CDR3 in DNA: TGTGCCAGCAGACGACAGATAAGCTCCTACGAGCAGTACGTC.